This T cell receptor beta chain was sequenced for a study of blood T cells in healthy people across ages. Study findings and constraints: Older age went with lower TCR beta diversity per million T cells, in a roughly linear way.

Peripheral blood, about 9.4 milliliters per donor, was collected. V was clipped by 5 bases and J by 6 bases; unmatched bases: 8. Germline CDR1 is PRHDT and CDR2 is FYEKMQ (reference sequence). This CDR3 contains 15 residues. Then a second PCR, running roughly 7 to 11 cycles, was carried out with a sample-barcoded 5' primer and a J-beta primer mix. Each CDR3 protein is one row after TCRdb ran MiXCR on the 5' RACE reads. The table shows hundreds of thousands of distinct CDR3 sequences, with about 53% occurring only once. Concerning this clonotype: Its antigen is unknown.

The origin of this receptor is a man at least 80 years old in good health. The sequenced sample was blood. The chain employs TRBV13 and TRBJ2-1; 9 bases are shared with TRBD1. CDR3 sequence reads: CASSPGTGRANEQFF. The CDR3 bases are TGTGCCAGCAGCCCGGGGACAGGGAGGGCCAATGAGCAGTTCTTC.